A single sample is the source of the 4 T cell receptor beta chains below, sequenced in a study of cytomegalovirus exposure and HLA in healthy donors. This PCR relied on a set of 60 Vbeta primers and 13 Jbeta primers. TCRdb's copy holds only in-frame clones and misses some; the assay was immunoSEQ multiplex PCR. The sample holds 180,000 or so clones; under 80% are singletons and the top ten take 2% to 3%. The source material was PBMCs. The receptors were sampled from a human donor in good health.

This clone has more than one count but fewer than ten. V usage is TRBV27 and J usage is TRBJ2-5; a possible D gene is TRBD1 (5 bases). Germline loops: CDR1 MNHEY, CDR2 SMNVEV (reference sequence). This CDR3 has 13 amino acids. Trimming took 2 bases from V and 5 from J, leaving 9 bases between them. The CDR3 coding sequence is TGTGCCAGCAGTTTAAACAGGCGGGAGACCCAGTACTTC. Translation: CASSLNRRETQYF.

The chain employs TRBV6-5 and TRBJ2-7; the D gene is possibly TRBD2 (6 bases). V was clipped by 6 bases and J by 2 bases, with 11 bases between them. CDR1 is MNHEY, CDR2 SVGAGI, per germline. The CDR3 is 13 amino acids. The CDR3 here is CASSSEGTYEQYF. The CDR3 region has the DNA TGTGCCAGCAGCTCGGAGGGAACCTACGAGCAGTACTTC.

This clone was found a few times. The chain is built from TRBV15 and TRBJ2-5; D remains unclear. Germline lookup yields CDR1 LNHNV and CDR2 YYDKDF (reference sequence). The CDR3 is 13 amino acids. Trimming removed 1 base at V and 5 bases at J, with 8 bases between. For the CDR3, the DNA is TGTGCCACCAGCAGAGTAGAGCGCGAGACCCAGTACTTC. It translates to CATSRVERETQYF.

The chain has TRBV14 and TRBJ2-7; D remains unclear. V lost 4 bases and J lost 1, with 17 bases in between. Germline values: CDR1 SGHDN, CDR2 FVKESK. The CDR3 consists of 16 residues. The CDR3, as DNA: TGTGCCAGCAGCCTAAAGACACCGTTAACTTCCTACGAGCAGTACTTC. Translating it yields CASSLKTPLTSYEQYF.